This is a list of T cell receptor beta chains from one sample in a study of OX40 agonist ivuxolimab in advanced cancers. Using immunoSEQ multiplex PCR, the repertoire was profiled, and TCRdb retains in-frame clones only, with some absent. The data hold approximately 13,000 clones, with under 90% observed a single time. The sequences come from CD4+ or CD8+ T cells sorted from blood, collected in a trial of the OX40 agonist ivuxolimab. The source is an adult with an advanced solid tumor such as melanoma, head and neck, liver or kidney cancer. Each CDR3 is given with its conserved first and last residue. The size field is filled for only some rows; it gives once, few, many or a size class.

CDR3	J	size	V
CASSFPGGAELSEQYF	TRBJ2-7	once	TRBV11-2
CASSAYRGDEKLFF	TRBJ1-4	.	TRBV9
CASSLTAGGNYEQYF	TRBJ2-7	.	TRBV11-2
CASSWPWTGEQYF	TRBJ2-7	.	TRBV28
CASSVGGRNQPQHF	TRBJ1-5	.	TRBV9
CASSLSPGGYEQYF	TRBJ2-7	few	TRBV7-2
CASGGTGGNQPQHF	TRBJ1-5	.	TRBV6-5
CASSLNRQGNEQFF	TRBJ2-1	.	TRBV7-8
CASSVRRGQGRTEAFF	TRBJ1-1	.	TRBV6-1
CASSVAREADTQYF	TRBJ2-3	.	TRBV9
CASSLVVTGGWETQYF	TRBJ2-5	.	TRBV7-8
CAGQGAGANVLTF	TRBJ2-6	.	TRBV30
CASTSGTRGDNEQFF	TRBJ2-1	.	TRBV27
CASSSHLRGSTDTQYF	TRBJ2-3	.	TRBV6-5
CASSVLGNTEAFF	TRBJ1-1	few	TRBV2
CSVEASPDQAFF	TRBJ1-1	.	TRBV29-1
CASSEYSTNEKLFF	TRBJ1-4	.	TRBV2
CAWTHSGDRGQDTQYF	TRBJ2-3	.	TRBV30
CASSDSRREEAKNIQYF	TRBJ2-4	.	TRBV6-4
CASSLGAIGGRNTEAFF	TRBJ1-1	.	TRBV11-2
CASSPTNEKLFF	TRBJ1-4	.	TRBV27
CASSPRLSGGADTQYF	TRBJ2-3	.	TRBV6-6
CATKKGVYGELFF	TRBJ2-2	.	TRBV27
CASSVGVTEAFF	TRBJ1-1	.	TRBV9
CASSPAGYEQYF	TRBJ2-7	.	TRBV14
CASSLLETGSYEQYF	TRBJ2-7	.	TRBV28